These 21 T cell receptor beta chains share one sample of origin, sequenced in a study of blood T cell repertoires in COVID-19. The assay was immunoSEQ multiplex PCR, and TCRdb's table has in-frame clones only and misses some. Among about 230,000 clones listed, approximately 87% were seen once. The sequencing sample was made of peripheral blood. All receptors derive from a woman between 65 and 79 years old with active or convalescent COVID-19.

The gene calls are TRBV11-3 and TRBJ2-3; 11 positions match TRBD2. V shed 5 bases and J 3 bases; nucleotides not matched to a gene: 4. The CDR3 contains 15 residues. The germline V gene encodes CDR1 SGHNT and CDR2 YENEEA. The CDR3 DNA reads TGTGCCAGCAGCAAGACTAGCGGGGATACAGATACGCAGTATTTT. Protein sequence: CASSKTSGDTDTQYF.

This sequence joins TRBV2 and TRBJ1-2; 7 nucleotides agree with TRBD1. This CDR3 has 14 amino acids. Germline V CDR1 and CDR2: SNHLY, FYNNEI. J gave up 4 bases and V 5 bases, and 7 bases lay outside the gene matches. CDR3 nucleotides: TGTGCCAGCAGTCAACAGGGGCCCCTCTATGGCTACACCTTC. Amino acid sequence: CASSQQGPLYGYTF.

The table lists this clone with a count of one. This chain links TRBV4-2 with TRBJ2-7, with D tentatively TRBD1 (6 bases). CDR1 LGHNA and CDR2 YNFKEQ come from the germline V gene. The CDR3 is 13 amino acids. V was trimmed by 4 bases and J by 0 bases, leaving 7 bases between them. CDR3 DNA sequence: TGTGCCAGCAGCCGGGACATCTCCTACGAGCAGTACTTC. As protein: CASSRDISYEQYF.

This sequence joins TRBV7-2 and TRBJ2-7; possibly TRBD1 for D (5 bases). CDR3 length equals 14 residues. The V and J ends lost 2 bases and 0 bases respectively, with 8 bases between them. Germline-derived CDR1 and CDR2 are SGHTA and FQGNSA. CDR3 sequence: CASSLLQGSYEQYF. CDR3 nucleotide sequence: TGTGCCAGCAGCTTATTGCAGGGCTCCTACGAGCAGTACTTC.

The sample holds one count of this clone. The chain recombines TRBV10-1 with TRBJ2-3; weak D call: TRBD1 (6 bases). V was shortened by 3 bases and J by 0 bases, with 7 bases between the two germline ends. The germline gives CDR1 WNHNN, CDR2 SYGVQD (reference sequence). The CDR3 covers 14 residues. The CDR3 here is CASSDGQSTDTQYF. The CDR3 bases are TGCGCCAGCAGTGACGGACAGAGCACAGATACGCAGTATTTT.

The gene calls are TRBV2 and TRBJ1-2, with D possibly TRBD1 on 5 matching bases. From germline, CDR1 is SNHLY and CDR2 FYNNEI. CDR3 size: 15 residues. Trimming removed 3 bases at V and 4 bases at J, with 15 bases between. In nucleotides, the CDR3 is TGTGCCAGCAGTGACTTTGCCAGGGTTGGCTATGGCTACACCTTC. Translating it yields CASSDFARVGYGYTF.

The gene calls are TRBV18 and TRBJ2-7, with a possible D match to TRBD1 (6 bases). V lost 3 bases and J lost 2, with 8 bases in between. This CDR3 region has 13 residues. Germline-derived CDR1 and CDR2 are KGHSH and LQKENI. CDR3 residues: CASSPRGPYEQYF. In DNA form, the CDR3 reads TGTGCCAGCTCACCCAGGGGACCCTACGAGCAGTACTTC. Full variable domain (missing parts from reference TRBV18 and TRBJ2-7): NAGVMQNPRHLVRRRGQEARLRCSPMKGHSHVYWYRQLPEEGLKFMVYLQKENIIDESGMPKERFSAEFPKEGPSILRIQQVVRGDSAAYFCASSPRGPYEQYFGPGTRLTVT.

The chain couples TRBV4-1 to TRBJ2-7; TRBD2 aligns across 12 bases. The CDR3 has 18 amino acids. The V gene's germline CDR1 is MGHRA and CDR2 YSYEKL. Trimming cost V 3 bases and J 4 bases; bases outside gene matches: 13. The CDR3 DNA reads TGCGCCAGCAGCCATGGCCTAGCGGGAGGGCCTATGTCTTACGAGCAGTACTTC. It is translated as CASSHGLAGGPMSYEQYF.

For the CDR3, the DNA is TGCGCCAGCAGCTTGGGACAGGGGTATGGTGAAGCTTTCTTT. It yields the protein CASSLGQGYGEAFF. The chain couples TRBV5-1 to TRBJ1-1; 8 bases line up with TRBD1. Per germline, CDR1 SGHRS and CDR2 YFSETQ. V was clipped by 0 bases and J by 7 bases; unmatched bases: 5. The CDR3 is 14 residues long.

The rearrangement joins TRBV6-6 to TRBJ2-1, with 10 bases aligning to TRBD2. The germline V gene encodes CDR1 MNHNY and CDR2 SVGAGI (reference sequence). CDR3 length: 15 amino acids. V lost 0 bases to trimming and J lost 9 bases; unmatched junction nucleotides: 5. This chain's CDR3 is CASSYSGLASGEQFF. For the CDR3, the DNA is TGTGCCAGCAGTTACTCGGGACTAGCGTCAGGTGAGCAGTTCTTC.

This sequence joins TRBV4-2 and TRBJ1-1; no firm D call. This CDR3 region has 15 residues. The germline V and J ends were trimmed by 0 bases and 5 bases, with 13 bases remaining between them. Germline V gene sequence: CDR1 LGHNA, CDR2 YNFKEQ. The CDR3 DNA reads TGTGCCAGCAGCCAAGACGAAGGGCGGGAGACTGAAGCTTTCTTT. It yields the protein CASSQDEGRETEAFF.

This rearrangement joins TRBV28 to TRBJ2-5; a weak D match, TRBD2 (6 bases). Trimming shortened V by 8 bases and J by 3 bases, and 16 bases separated the two germline ends. Germline V gives CDR1 MDHEN, CDR2 SYDVKM. This CDR3 is built from 14 residues. This CDR3 is CASGGWNNEETQYF. For the CDR3, the DNA is TGTGCCAGCGGGGGGTGGAATAATGAAGAGACCCAGTACTTC.

This rearrangement joins TRBV11-2 to TRBJ1-2; the match to TRBD1 covers 8 bases. Germline loops: CDR1 SGHAT, CDR2 FQNNGV. Trimming took 5 bases from V and 0 from J; bases not matched to a gene: 8. CDR3 length equals 16 residues. The CDR3 nucleotides read TGTGCCAGCAGCATTAATACAGGGGGGGCTAACTATGGCTACACCTTC. Translated: CASSINTGGANYGYTF.

The sample holds many counts of this clone. The chain combines TRBV11-1 with TRBJ1-4; TRBD1 matches at 11 bases. Per the germline V gene, CDR1 is SGHAT and CDR2 is FQDESV (reference sequence). V shed 5 bases, J shed 8 bases, and the junction held 4 bases outside the gene matches. CDR3 length equals 14 residues. CDR3: CASSHGQGAEKLFF. CDR3 in DNA: TGTGCCAGCAGCCACGGACAGGGGGCGGAAAAACTGTTTTTT.

The CDR3 region is CASSQWSGGYGNQPQHF. As DNA, the CDR3 is TGTGCCAGCAGCCAATGGAGCGGGGGATATGGTAATCAGCCCCAGCATTTT. The chain links TRBV3-1 (or the pseudogene TRBV3-2) to TRBJ1-5; tentatively, D is TRBD1 (5 bases). Trimming took off 2 bases at V and 4 bases at J, with 18 bases between the two ends. Germline loops: CDR1 LGHDT, CDR2 YNNKEL (reference sequence). This CDR3 has 17 amino acids.

The V and J genes are TRBV5-1 and TRBJ2-1; D is undetermined. V shed 0 bases and J shed 10 bases, with 8 bases lying between them. The CDR3 sequence is 12 residues long. Looked up from germline, CDR1 is SGHRS and CDR2 is YFSETQ. The CDR3 bases are TGCGCCAGCAGCTTGGATATCGGGGAGCAGTTCTTC. Protein product: CASSLDIGEQFF. The full variable domain, its missing parts supplied by reference TRBV5-1 and TRBJ2-1, is KAGVTQTPRYLIKTRGQQVTLSCSPISGHRSVSWYQQTPGQGLQFLFEYFSETQRNKGNFPGRFSGRQFSNSRSEMNVSTLELGDSALYLCASSLDIGEQFFGPGTRLTVL.

The V gene is TRBV4-1, the J gene TRBJ1-1; 7 nucleotides match TRBD1. CDR3 length: 15 residues. Germline values: CDR1 MGHRA, CDR2 YSYEKL. V shed 2 bases, J shed 2 bases, and the junction held 5 bases outside the gene matches. The CDR3 bases are TGCGCCAGCAGCCAAATTGCAGGGGGAAACACTGAAGCTTTCTTT. It yields the protein CASSQIAGGNTEAFF.

In its sample, this clone was seen once. The chain employs TRBV30 and TRBJ2-3; D is possibly TRBD2 (6 bases). V gave up 4 bases and J gave up 2 bases, with 10 bases separating them. Looked up from germline, CDR1 is GTSNPN and CDR2 is SVGIG (reference sequence). The CDR3 length is 13 residues. The CDR3 coding sequence is TGTGCCTGGATTGCGGGGCCCACAGATACGCAGTATTTT. Its protein product is CAWIAGPTDTQYF.

V gene TRBV7-7 combines with J gene TRBJ2-3; TRBD1 matches 9 bases. J gave up 7 bases and V 3 bases, and 11 bases lay outside the gene matches. Germline CDR1 SSHAT, CDR2 FNYEAQ (reference sequence). The CDR3 totals 16 residues. CDR3 region: CASSLLGQGPANTQYF. The CDR3 DNA reads as TGTGCCAGCAGCTTGCTCGGACAGGGGCCCGCGAATACGCAGTATTTT.

The chain recombines TRBV2 with TRBJ2-1; TRBD2 matches at 9 bases. Germline V lookup: CDR1 SNHLY, CDR2 FYNNEI. After removal of 1 base from V and 7 bases from J, the junction contained 5 bases not matched to a gene. CDR3 length: 15 amino acids. The CDR3 loop reads CASSEVSGGANEQFF. The CDR3 DNA reads TGTGCCAGCAGTGAAGTTAGCGGGGGAGCAAATGAGCAGTTCTTC.

CDR3 residues: CASSPRLATMNTGELFF. In DNA form, the CDR3 reads TGTGCCAGCAGCCCCCGCTTAGCAACGATGAACACCGGGGAGCTGTTTTTT. This chain joins TRBV6-2 or TRBV6-3 and TRBJ2-2, with D hard to call. CDR1 MNHEY and CDR2 SVGEGT come from the germline V gene. The CDR3 runs to 17 residues. V was cut by 6 bases and J by 1 base, with 18 bases left in between.